The sequence of this T cell receptor (beta chain) was determined in a study of blood T cell repertoires in COVID-19. Study context: Samples taken during acute and convalescent COVID-19 were collected in the United States, Italy and Spain. In each case, the material was cDNA or gDNA derived from T cells, B-cell-depleted T cells, or PBMCs.

Sequencing was performed with immunoSEQ multiplex PCR; in TCRdb, only in-frame clones are kept and a portion is missing. This sample carries under 250,000 clones, 84% of them seen once, and the ten largest clones take 6% to 8.5%. The CDR3 has 15 residues. Germline V gene sequence: CDR1 LNHDA, CDR2 SQIVND (reference sequence). V lost 3 bases to trimming and J lost 2 bases; unmatched junction nucleotides: 2. The rearrangement uses TRBV19 and TRBJ2-7; TRBD2 matches at 12 bases. The sequencing input was peripheral blood. The source is a woman in her forties or fifties with active or convalescent COVID-19. The CDR3 coding sequence is TGTGCCAGTAGTATGACTAGCGGGAGTACCTACGAGCAGTACTTC. Its translation is CASSMTSGSTYEQYF.